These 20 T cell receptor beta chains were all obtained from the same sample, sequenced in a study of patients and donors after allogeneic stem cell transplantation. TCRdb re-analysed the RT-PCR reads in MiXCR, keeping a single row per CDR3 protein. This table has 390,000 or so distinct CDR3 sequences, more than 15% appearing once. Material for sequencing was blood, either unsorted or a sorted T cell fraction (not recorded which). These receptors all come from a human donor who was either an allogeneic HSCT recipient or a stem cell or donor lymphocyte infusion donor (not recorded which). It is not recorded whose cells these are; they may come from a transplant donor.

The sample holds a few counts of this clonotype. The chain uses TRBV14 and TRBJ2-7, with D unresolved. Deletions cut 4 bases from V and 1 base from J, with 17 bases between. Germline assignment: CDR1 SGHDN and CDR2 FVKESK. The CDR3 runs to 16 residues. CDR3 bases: TGTGCCAGCAGCCCGCTAGGAGACTCTATTTCCTACGAGCAGTACTTC. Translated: CASSPLGDSISYEQYF.

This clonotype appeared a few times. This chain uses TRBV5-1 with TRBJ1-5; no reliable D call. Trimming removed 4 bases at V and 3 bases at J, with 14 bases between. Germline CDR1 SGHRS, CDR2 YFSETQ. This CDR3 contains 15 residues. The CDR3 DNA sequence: TGCGCCAGCAGCCGGTCGGGCCAGATCAATCAGCCCCAGCATTTT. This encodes CASSRSGQINQPQHF.

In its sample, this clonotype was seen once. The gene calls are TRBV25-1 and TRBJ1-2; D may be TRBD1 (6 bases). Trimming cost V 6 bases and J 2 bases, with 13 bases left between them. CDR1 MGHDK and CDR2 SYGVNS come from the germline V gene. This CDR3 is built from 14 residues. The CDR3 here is CASRDPGANYGYTF. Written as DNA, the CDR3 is TGTGCCAGCAGAGACCCAGGGGCCAACTATGGCTACACCTTC.

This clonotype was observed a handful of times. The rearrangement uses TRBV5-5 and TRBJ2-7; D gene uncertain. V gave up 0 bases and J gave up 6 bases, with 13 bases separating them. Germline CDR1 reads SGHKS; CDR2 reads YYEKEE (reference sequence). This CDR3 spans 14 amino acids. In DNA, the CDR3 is TGTGCCAGCAGCTTGGGGGTGATGAGTGGCGAGCAGTACTTC. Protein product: CASSLGVMSGEQYF.

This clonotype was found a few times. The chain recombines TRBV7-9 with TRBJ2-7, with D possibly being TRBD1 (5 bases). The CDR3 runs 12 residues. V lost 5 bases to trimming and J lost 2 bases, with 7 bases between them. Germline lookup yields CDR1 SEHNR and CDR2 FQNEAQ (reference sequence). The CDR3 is CASSRQPYEQYF. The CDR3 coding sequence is TGTGCCAGCAGCCGACAGCCCTACGAGCAGTACTTC.

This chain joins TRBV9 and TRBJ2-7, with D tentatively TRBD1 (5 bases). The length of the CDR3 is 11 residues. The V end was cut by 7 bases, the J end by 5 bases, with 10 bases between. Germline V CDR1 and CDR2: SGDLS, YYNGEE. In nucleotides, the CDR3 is TGTGCCAGCGGTAAGGGGCACGAGCAGTACTTC. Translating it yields CASGKGHEQYF.

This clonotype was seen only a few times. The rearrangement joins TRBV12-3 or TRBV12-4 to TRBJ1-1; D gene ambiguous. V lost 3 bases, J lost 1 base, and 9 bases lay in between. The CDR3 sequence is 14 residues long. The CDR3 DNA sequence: TGTGCCAGCAGTTTGAGGGTCAGGAACACTGAAGCTTTCTTT. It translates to CASSLRVRNTEAFF.

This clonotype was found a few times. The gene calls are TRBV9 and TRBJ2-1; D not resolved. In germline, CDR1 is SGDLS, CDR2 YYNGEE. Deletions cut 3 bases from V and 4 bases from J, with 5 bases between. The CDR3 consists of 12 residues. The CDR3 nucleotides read TGTGCCAGCAGCGACGAATACAATGAGCAGTTCTTC. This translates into CASSDEYNEQFF.

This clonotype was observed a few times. CDR3 amino acids: CASSLGSRTGAPHEQFF. The CDR3 DNA reads as TGCGCCAGCAGCTTGGGAAGCAGGACAGGGGCTCCCCATGAGCAGTTCTTC. The V and J genes are TRBV5-1 and TRBJ2-1; TRBD1 matches at 9 bases. V lost 0 bases and J lost 8; bases outside the gene matches: 12. Germline lookup yields CDR1 SGHRS and CDR2 YFSETQ. The CDR3 has 17 residues.

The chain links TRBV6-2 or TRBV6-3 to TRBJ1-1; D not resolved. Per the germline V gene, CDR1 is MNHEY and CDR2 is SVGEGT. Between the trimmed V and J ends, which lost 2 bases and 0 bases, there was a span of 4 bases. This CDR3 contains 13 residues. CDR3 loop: CASSYPLNTEAFF. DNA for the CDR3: TGTGCCAGCAGTTACCCGTTGAACACTGAAGCTTTCTTT.

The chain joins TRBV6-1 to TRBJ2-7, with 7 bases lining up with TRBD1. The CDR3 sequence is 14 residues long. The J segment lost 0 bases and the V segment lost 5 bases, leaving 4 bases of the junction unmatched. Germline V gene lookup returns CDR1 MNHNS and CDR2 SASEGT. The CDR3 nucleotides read TGTGCCAGCAGTCAATACAGGGGCTCCTACGAGCAGTACTTC. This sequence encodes CASSQYRGSYEQYF.

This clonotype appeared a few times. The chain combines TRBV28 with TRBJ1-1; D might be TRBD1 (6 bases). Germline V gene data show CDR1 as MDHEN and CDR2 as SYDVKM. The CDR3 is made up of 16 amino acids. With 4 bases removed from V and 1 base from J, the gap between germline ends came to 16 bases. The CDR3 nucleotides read TGTGCCAGCAGTTCAGGACAGTATCAACCGAACACTGAAGCTTTCTTT. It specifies CASSSGQYQPNTEAFF.

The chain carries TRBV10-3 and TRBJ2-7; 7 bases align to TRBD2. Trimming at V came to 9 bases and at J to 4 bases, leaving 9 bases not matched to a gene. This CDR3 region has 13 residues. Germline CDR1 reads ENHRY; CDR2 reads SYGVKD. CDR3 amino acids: CAISGPSGYEQYF. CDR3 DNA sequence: TGTGCCATATCCGGGCCTAGCGGATACGAGCAGTACTTC.

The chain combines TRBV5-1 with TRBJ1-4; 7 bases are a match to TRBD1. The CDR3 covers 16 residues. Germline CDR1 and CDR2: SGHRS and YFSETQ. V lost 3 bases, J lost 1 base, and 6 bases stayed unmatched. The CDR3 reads CASSSTGARTNEKLFF. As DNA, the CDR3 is TGCGCCAGCAGCTCAACAGGGGCTCGAACTAATGAAAAACTGTTTTTT.

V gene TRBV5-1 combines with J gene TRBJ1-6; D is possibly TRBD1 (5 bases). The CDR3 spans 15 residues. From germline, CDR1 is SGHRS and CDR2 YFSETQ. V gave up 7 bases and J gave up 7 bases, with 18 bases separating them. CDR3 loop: CASHVRGRENSPLHF. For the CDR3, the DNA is TGCGCCAGCCACGTTAGGGGACGGGAAAATTCACCCCTCCACTTT. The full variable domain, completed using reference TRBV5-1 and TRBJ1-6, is KAGVTQTPRYLIKTRGQQVTLSCSPISGHRSVSWYQQTPGQGLQFLFEYFSETQRNKGNFPGRFSGRQFSNSRSEMNVSTLELGDSALYLCASHVRGRENSPLHFGNGTRLTVT.

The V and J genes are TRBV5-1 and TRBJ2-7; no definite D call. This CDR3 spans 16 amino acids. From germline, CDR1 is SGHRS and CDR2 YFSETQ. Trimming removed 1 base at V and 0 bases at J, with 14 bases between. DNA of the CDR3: TGCGCCAGCAGCTTGAGCTTTGACACCAGCTCCTACGAGCAGTACTTC. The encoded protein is CASSLSFDTSSYEQYF.

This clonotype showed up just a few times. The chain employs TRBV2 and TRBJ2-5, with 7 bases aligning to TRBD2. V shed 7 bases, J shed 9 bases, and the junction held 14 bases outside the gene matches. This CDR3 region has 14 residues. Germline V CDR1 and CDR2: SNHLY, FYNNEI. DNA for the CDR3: TGTGCCAGCATGGGGTCTAGCGGCGCCCAGGCCCAGTACTTC. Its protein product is CASMGSSGAQAQYF.

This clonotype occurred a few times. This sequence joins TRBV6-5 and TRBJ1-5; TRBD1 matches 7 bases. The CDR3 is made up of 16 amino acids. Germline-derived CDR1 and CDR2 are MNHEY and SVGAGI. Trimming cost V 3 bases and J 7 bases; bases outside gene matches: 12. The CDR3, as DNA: TGTGCCAGCAGTTATCCGGGACAGACGGGAGGCCAGCCCCAGCATTTT. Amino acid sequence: CASSYPGQTGGQPQHF.

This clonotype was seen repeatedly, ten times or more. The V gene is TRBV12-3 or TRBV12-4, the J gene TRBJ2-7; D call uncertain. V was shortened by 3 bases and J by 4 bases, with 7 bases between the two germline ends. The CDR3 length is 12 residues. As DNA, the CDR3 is TGTGCCAGCAGTTTTTGGAAATACGAGCAGTACTTC. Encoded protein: CASSFWKYEQYF.

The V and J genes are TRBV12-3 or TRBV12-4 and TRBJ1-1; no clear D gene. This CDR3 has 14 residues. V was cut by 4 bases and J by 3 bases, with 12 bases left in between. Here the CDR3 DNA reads TGTGCCAGCAGTTCCGAATCTCGGCACACTGAAGCTTTCTTT. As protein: CASSSESRHTEAFF.